This T cell receptor beta chain was identified during a study of beta chain features in type 1 diabetes. Study-level information: Investigators examined some 100,000,000 sorted cells across all samples.

This clone was picked up many times. TCRB transcripts that were expressed got sequenced, as all of the isolated RNA had been reverse transcribed. Some clones are missing from TCRdb's copy, which holds only in-frame ones; the method was immunoSEQ multiplex PCR. This sample has about 130,000 clones, with roughly a tenth found just once. CDR3 length equals 15 residues. V was trimmed by 3 bases and J by 2 bases, leaving 12 bases between them. CDR1 and CDR2 from the germline V gene are SEHNR and FQNEAQ (reference sequence). Sequencing was done on a sample of central memory CD4+ T cells from blood. The receptor's source is a man aged 18 to 29 in good health. This sequence joins TRBV7-9 and TRBJ2-3; a possible D gene is TRBD2 (6 bases). In DNA form, the CDR3 reads TGTGCCAGCAGCTTGGGAGGTGTAGTCACAGATACGCAGTATTTT. This translates into CASSLGGVVTDTQYF.